This entry lists 8 T cell receptor beta chains sequenced from one sample in a study of blood T cell repertoires in COVID-19. Clones were sequenced by immunoSEQ multiplex PCR, and TCRdb holds only the in-frame ones, with some missing. This sample has 150,000 or so clones, with 85% to 90% found just once. The specimen sequenced was peripheral blood. Receptor source: a woman between 65 and 79 years old with COVID-19, enrolled during active disease.

The chain has TRBV9 and TRBJ2-1, with 12 bases matching TRBD2. The CDR3 extends over 17 amino acids. Trimming at V came to 3 bases and at J to 7 bases, leaving 11 bases not matched to a gene. Germline assignment: CDR1 SGDLS and CDR2 YYNGEE. The CDR3 DNA follows: TGTGCCAGCAGCGCCGGACTAGCGGGGACCGGCGGGAATGAGCAGTTCTTC. Its translation is CASSAGLAGTGGNEQFF.

The genes are TRBV3-1 (or the pseudogene TRBV3-2) and TRBJ1-2; D might be TRBD1 (6 bases). This CDR3 region has 14 residues. V was trimmed by 2 bases and J by 8 bases, leaving 15 bases between them. CDR1 is LGHDT, CDR2 YNNKEL, per germline (reference sequence). The chain's CDR3 is CASSQRRTAGGYTF. In DNA, the CDR3 is TGTGCCAGCAGCCAACGGCGGACAGCTGGAGGCTACACCTTC.

The genes are TRBV28 and TRBJ2-5, with TRBD2 as a possible D gene (5 bases). V lost 4 bases to trimming and J lost 5 bases, with 17 bases between them. Per the germline V gene, CDR1 is MDHEN and CDR2 is SYDVKM. The CDR3 is made up of 15 amino acids. Written as DNA, the CDR3 is TGTGCCAGCAGTTCGGCTAGCATACGGCGGGAGACCCAGTACTTC. Translation: CASSSASIRRETQYF.

V and J are TRBV19 and TRBJ1-4, with D perhaps matching TRBD1 (6 bases). The V gene lost 6 bases and the J gene lost 1 base, with 15 bases spanning the gap. CDR3 size: 16 residues. The germline gives CDR1 LNHDA, CDR2 SQIVND (reference sequence). The CDR3 protein is CASSVTGILTNEKLFF. CDR3 sequence (DNA): TGTGCCAGTAGCGTCACAGGGATCCTAACTAATGAAAAACTGTTTTTT.

V usage is TRBV18 and J usage is TRBJ2-1, with D perhaps matching TRBD1 (6 bases). Germline assignment: CDR1 KGHSH and CDR2 LQKENI. Trimming left V 5 bases short and J 2 bases short, with 13 bases between. The CDR3 contains 15 residues. CDR3 loop: CASSTGTLTYNEQFF. CDR3 sequence (DNA): TGTGCCAGCTCAACAGGGACATTAACCTACAATGAGCAGTTCTTC. Full variable domain (remainder filled in from reference TRBV18 and TRBJ2-1): NAGVMQNPRHLVRRRGQEARLRCSPMKGHSHVYWYRQLPEEGLKFMVYLQKENIIDESGMPKERFSAEFPKEGPSILRIQQVVRGDSAAYFCASSTGTLTYNEQFFGPGTRLTVL.

This chain joins TRBV5-1 and TRBJ2-6; no firm D call. The germline V and J ends were trimmed by 2 bases and 1 base, with 7 bases remaining between them. The V gene's germline CDR1 is SGHRS and CDR2 YFSETQ. The CDR3 has 15 residues. As DNA, the CDR3 is TGCGCCAGCAGCTTCGACACTTCTGGGGCCAACGTCCTGACTTTC. Amino acids: CASSFDTSGANVLTF.

The V and J genes are TRBV5-1 and TRBJ2-5, with a weak D call TRBD1 (5 bases). The V and J ends lost 0 bases and 4 bases respectively, with 13 bases between them. Germline V gene lookup returns CDR1 SGHRS and CDR2 YFSETQ. The CDR3 length is 15 residues. The CDR3 loop is CASSLASGIGETQYF. DNA of the CDR3: TGCGCCAGCAGCTTGGCCTCAGGGATTGGAGAGACCCAGTACTTC.

A note on this clone: Other DNA sequences from this sample encode an identical CDR3 as well. CDR3 DNA sequence: TGTGCCAGCTCACCAGGGCAGGGGAATCAGCCCCAGCATTTT. Its protein product is CASSPGQGNQPQHF. This chain links TRBV18 with TRBJ1-5, with D possibly matching TRBD1 (6 bases). V gave up 2 bases and J gave up 4 bases, with 9 bases separating them. The CDR3 runs to 14 residues. Germline assignment: CDR1 KGHSH and CDR2 LQKENI.